Each of the 16 T cell receptor beta chains below was sequenced from the same sample in a study of blood T cells in healthy people across ages. Combining a sample-barcoded 5' primer with a J-beta primer mix, a second PCR ran for roughly 7 to 12 cycles. MiXCR, run by TCRdb on the 5' RACE reads, gives a single entry per CDR3 protein. This table holds about 780,000 distinct CDR3 sequences, around 50% found once. Sequencing input: blood. The receptors here all came from an elderly man in good health.

This chain connects TRBV7-2 to TRBJ2-7; D is undetermined. V lost 5 bases, J lost 9 bases, and 20 bases lay in between. The CDR3 has 14 amino acids. CDR1 is SGHTA, CDR2 FQGNSA, per germline. CDR3 region: CASSLNDRAILQYF. As DNA, the CDR3 is TGTGCCAGCAGCCTAAATGACCGAGCGATATTGCAGTACTTC.

The sample holds a few counts of this clonotype. The V call is TRBV4-1, the J call TRBJ2-3; 10 bases align to TRBD1. CDR3 length: 17 residues. The V segment lost 0 bases and the J segment 4 bases; nucleotides outside the gene matches: 7. Per germline, CDR1 MGHRA and CDR2 YSYEKL. The CDR3 reads CASSQETGGFVADTQYF. DNA for the CDR3: TGCGCCAGCAGCCAAGAGACAGGGGGCTTTGTGGCAGATACGCAGTATTTT.

This clonotype was picked up a small number of times. This chain connects TRBV3-1 to TRBJ1-2; 7 bases fit TRBD1. The germline CDR1 and CDR2 sequences are LGHDT and YNNKEL (reference sequence). This CDR3 is 13 amino acids long. With 6 bases clipped from V and 6 bases from J, the junction kept 7 bases outside the gene matches. CDR3 residues: CASRLPGTDGYTF. Written as DNA, the CDR3 is TGTGCCAGCAGGCTTCCCGGGACAGATGGCTACACCTTC.

This clonotype was counted between two and nine times. The chain has TRBV7-2 and TRBJ2-1; TRBD2 matches 11 bases. Germline-derived CDR1 and CDR2 are SGHTA and FQGNSA. The CDR3 spans 16 residues. The trim removed 5 bases at V and 4 bases at J, leaving 7 bases unmatched. The CDR3 loop is CASSLEGLAVYNEQFF. CDR3 nucleotides: TGTGCCAGCAGCCTAGAGGGACTAGCGGTTTACAATGAGCAGTTCTTC.

The CDR3 DNA reads TGTGCCAGCAGCTTAATGACAGAGAATCAGCCCCAGCATTTT. This sequence encodes CASSLMTENQPQHF. This chain uses TRBV7-8 with TRBJ1-5; the D gene is possibly TRBD1 (5 bases). CDR3 length equals 14 residues. Per the germline V gene, CDR1 is SGHVS and CDR2 is FQNEAQ. With 2 bases removed from V and 4 bases from J, the gap between germline ends came to 9 bases. The whole variable domain, filled in from reference TRBV7-8 and TRBJ1-5, reads GAGVSQSPRYKVAKRGQDVALRCDPISGHVSLFWYQQALGQGPEFLTYFQNEAQLDKSGLPSDRFFAERPEGSVSTLKIQRTQQEDSAVYLCASSLMTENQPQHFGDGTRLSIL.

The J gene is TRBJ2-7, the V gene TRBV27; 8 bases match TRBD1. The CDR3 is made up of 14 amino acids. J lost 6 bases, V lost 5 bases, and 9 bases had no gene match. Germline assignment: CDR1 MNHEY and CDR2 SMNVEV (reference sequence). CDR3 residues: CASSPGQGQREQYF. For the CDR3, the DNA is TGTGCCAGCAGTCCTGGACAGGGACAGCGCGAGCAGTACTTC.

The chain combines TRBV11-1 with TRBJ2-4; maybe TRBD1 (6 bases). The J call may be faulty, since TRBJ2-7 better matches the DNA end. The V gene's germline CDR1 is SGHAT and CDR2 FQDESV (reference sequence). The CDR3 sequence is 14 residues long. The CDR3 is CASSLAHGQYEQYF. CDR3 DNA sequence: TGTGCCAGCAGCTTAGCGCATGGACAGTACGAGCAGTACTTC.

The rearrangement uses TRBV27 and TRBJ2-3; D possibly corresponds to TRBD1 (5 bases). V was clipped by 5 bases and J by 2 bases, with 14 bases between them. The germline V gene has CDR1 MNHEY and CDR2 SMNVEV (reference sequence). This CDR3 is 15 amino acids long. The DNA of the CDR3 is TGTGCCAGCAGTCCGCTGGGGCTTACCACAGATACGCAGTATTTT. Residues: CASSPLGLTTDTQYF.

This clonotype turned up a few times. A much bigger clone sits one base away, suggesting this may be a read error. This rearrangement joins TRBV7-6 to TRBJ2-1; TRBD2 matches 7 bases. CDR1 and CDR2 (germline): SGHVS, FNYEAQ. After removal of 1 base from V and 9 bases from J, the junction contained 9 bases not matched to a gene. There are 15 residues in the CDR3. CDR3 protein: CASSLDGAGVAEQFF. The DNA of the CDR3 is TGTGCCAGCAGCTTAGATGGGGCGGGGGTGGCTGAGCAGTTCTTC.

This rearrangement joins TRBV29-1 to TRBJ1-2; no clear D gene. CDR3 length: 12 residues. Germline V gene lookup returns CDR1 SQVTM and CDR2 ANQGSEA. Trimming removed 0 bases from V and 4 bases from J, with 6 bases in between. The CDR3 region has the DNA TGCAGCGTTGAAGAGGGAGGCTATGGCTACACCTTC. Protein sequence: CSVEEGGYGYTF. The whole variable domain, filled in from reference TRBV29-1 and TRBJ1-2, reads SAVISQKPSRDICQRGTSLTIQCQVDSQVTMMFWYRQQPGQSLTLIATANQGSEATYESGFVIDKFPISRPNLTFSTLTVSNMSPEDSSIYLCSVEEGGYGYTFGSGTRLTVV.

About this clonotype itself: A read error may account for a junction end that differs from germline. The chain combines TRBV7-8 with TRBJ2-5; 11 bases are a match to TRBD2. Germline V lookup: CDR1 SGHVS, CDR2 FQNEAQ. The length of the CDR3 is 15 residues. Here the CDR3 DNA reads TGTGCCAGCAGCTTTGGGACTAGCGGCCAAGGGACCCAGTACTTC. It yields the protein CASSFGTSGQGTQYF.

Concerning this clonotype: A much larger clone lies one base from this, so it may be a read error. The chain combines TRBV29-1 with TRBJ2-5; 8 bases are shared with TRBD1. The DNA matches TRBJ2-1 better at its end, which makes the J call doubtful. CDR3 length: 17 amino acids. Germline lookup yields CDR1 SQVTM and CDR2 ANQGSEA. The CDR3 nucleotides read TGCAGCGTTCAACAAATAAGGACAGGGAGATACCAAGAGACCCAGTTCTTC. This sequence encodes CSVQQIRTGRYQETQFF.

The chain employs TRBV18 and TRBJ2-5; 10 bases fit TRBD2. TRBJ2-7 explains the end of the DNA better; the J call may be wrong. CDR1 and CDR2 from the germline V gene are KGHSH and LQKENI. This CDR3 has 13 amino acids. The CDR3 bases are TGTGCCAGCTCACCCACTAGCGGGATCGAGCAGTACTTC. This encodes CASSPTSGIEQYF.

The rearrangement uses TRBV20-1 and TRBJ2-7; 9 bases line up with TRBD1. The CDR3 has 13 residues. V lost 6 bases and J lost 5; bases outside the gene matches: 8. Germline V gene lookup returns CDR1 DFQATT and CDR2 SNEGSKA (reference sequence). This chain's CDR3 is CSAPGTGSHEQYF. The CDR3 DNA sequence: TGCAGTGCGCCCGGGACAGGGAGCCACGAGCAGTACTTC.

Written as DNA, the CDR3 is TGTGCCAGCACGACGCCCGGGGGGAACACCGGGGAGCTGTTTTTT. Its protein product is CASTTPGGNTGELFF. The chain links TRBV6-2 or TRBV6-3 to TRBJ2-2; the D gene is possibly TRBD2 (6 bases). In germline, CDR1 is MNHEY, CDR2 SVGEGT. CDR3 length equals 15 residues. V was pared by 7 bases and J by 1 base, with 13 bases between.

The V call is TRBV14, the J call TRBJ2-5, with 8 bases aligning to TRBD2. Germline CDR1 SGHDN, CDR2 FVKESK. Unmatched junction bases numbered 7, after V lost 2 bases and J lost 2 bases. This CDR3 comprises 16 residues. In nucleotides, the CDR3 is TGTGCCAGCAGCCAAAACGGACTAGCAAGACAAGAGACCCAGTACTTC. It is translated as CASSQNGLARQETQYF.